A selection of T cell receptor beta chains follows, all from one sample in a study of cytomegalovirus exposure and HLA in healthy donors. Only in-frame clones appear in the TCRdb table, and some are missing; sequencing was by immunoSEQ multiplex PCR. Seen here are 90,000 to 100,000 clones, roughly four fifths observed once, and the top ten hold 15% to 20%. Sequenced input: PBMCs. All receptors derive from a woman aged 60 to 75 in good health and CMV-seropositive. Each CDR3 is given with its conserved first and last residue. The D gene is left open where the match is weak.

-,TRBV6-5,CASSYDPGSSGNTIYF
-,TRBV11-2,CASSLGGWGTGELFF
-,TRBV18,CASSPTSVGNTEAFF
TRBD1,TRBV28,CASRLQGVGSTEAFF
-,TRBV7-2,CAIERGELFF
TRBD1,TRBV14,CASSRRAGTGATNYGYTF
-,TRBV9,CASSVGGDEQFF
-,TRBV7-3,CASSLSGTDTQYF
TRBD2,TRBV19,CASRATSSNEQFF
TRBD1,TRBV9,CASSIDPTGGNIQYF
-,TRBV27,CASSPSRGTGSTDTQYF
TRBD2,TRBV2,CASIAGEVNEQFF
-,TRBV4-2,CASSQAGSGYEQYF
-,TRBV11-2,CASSPDRDYEQYF
TRBD1,TRBV11-1,CASSPQGTGEEQYF
TRBD1,TRBV4-1,CASSQEGGRYEQYF
-,TRBV18,CASSPDQDYGYTF
-,TRBV7-9,CASSLDRWEETQYF
-,TRBV28,CASTLGWGDVSYEQYF
-,TRBV15,CATRRDSNQPQHF
-,TRBV2,CASSPLGEQYF
-,TRBV11-3,CASSLGNSHTQYF
TRBD1,TRBV5-1,CASRSDRDTEAFF
TRBD2,TRBV19,CASSLQRDTYEQYF
-,TRBV4-2,CASSPQLAKVYEQYF
TRBD1,TRBV7-9,CASSLDRWTEAFF
-,TRBV5-6,CASSLDQGRGGYTF
TRBD1,TRBV19,CASEADRVSGYTF
-,TRBV2,CASSRNLGGQEMFF
TRBD1,TRBV28,CASSPGGPGGLVAFF
TRBD1,TRBV5-6,CASSRGQGRETQYF
TRBD1,TRBV28,CASSAIRDRLSGYTF
-,TRBV5-6,CASSSVGRVNQPQHF
TRBD2,TRBV28,CASIPGGRGDYEQYF
TRBD2,TRBV7-9,CASRQTSVPGDTQYF
-,TRBV5-1,CASSLPGGNTEAFF
-,TRBV7-2,CASSIGASNTEAFF
-,TRBV10-3,CAISGSEQDISGNTIYF
TRBD1,TRBV10-1,CASSESLGTGYTGELFF
-,TRBV27,CAWAQETQYF
-,TRBV2,CASSPPFTDTQYF
-,TRBV29-1,CSVMRQTTNEKLFF
-,TRBV28,CASSFGGVNEKLFF
-,TRBV7-9,CSSSSDTF
TRBD2,TRBV5-8,CASSAGTSGMREQYF
TRBD2,TRBV6-1,CASKLGGNYNEQFF